This T cell receptor beta chain emerged from a study of T cell changes during pregnancy in multiple sclerosis. Sequencing was performed with immunoSEQ multiplex PCR; in TCRdb, only in-frame clones are kept and a portion is missing. The sample has about 39,000 clones, about nine tenths seen once. The clonotype was recovered from a female donor in good health, enrolled as a control in a pregnancy study. Material: CD4+ T cells from peripheral blood mononuclear cells, obtained in the first trimester of pregnancy.

The DNA for the CDR3 is TGTGCCAGCTCCGAACTTAGTAACGGGGAGCTGTTTTTT. Translating it yields CASSELSNGELFF. The V and J genes are TRBV18 and TRBJ2-2; unclear D gene. The CDR3 is 13 residues long. The V end was cut by 6 bases, the J end by 7 bases, with 12 bases between. Germline V gene sequence: CDR1 KGHSH, CDR2 LQKENI.